The entry below describes one T cell receptor (beta chain). Its antigen is not known. Sequenced by immunoSEQ multiplex PCR; TCRdb stores in-frame clones only, minus some. Here the sample spans approximately 300,000 clones, about 86% being singletons. The treatment was: around 19 received Ad26.COV2.S at low or high dose, single or two shots; about 5 received placebo; per-sample allocation not given. The samples date from day 63 after the first vaccine or placebo injection. It was an adult aged 18-55 years in Boston who was the donor. Expression of Wuhan-strain SARS-CoV-2 spike came from the Ad26 vector that formed the vaccine. This sample is part of a study of Ad26.COV2.S vaccination and SARS-CoV-2 variants. Study-level findings and limits: Placebo recipients had lower spike-specific TCR breadth than vaccine recipients. Spike-specific CD8+ and CD4+ T cell responses reportedly showed substantial breadth after vaccination.

This receptor was identified in a person aged 18 to 65 who received the Ad26.COV2.S COVID-19 vaccine or a placebo. The material sequenced was peripheral blood, taken in a trial of Ad26.COV2.S vaccine versus placebo.

The CDR3 DNA reads as TGTGCCAGCAGCTCTAGCGGGGGGTTTAATGAGCAGTTCTTC. Its translation: CASSSSGGFNEQFF. The chain combines TRBV2 with TRBJ2-1, with 11 bases matching TRBD2. This CDR3 is built from 14 residues. V was pared by 6 bases and J by 7 bases, with 5 bases of the junction left unmatched. Germline values: CDR1 SNHLY, CDR2 FYNNEI.